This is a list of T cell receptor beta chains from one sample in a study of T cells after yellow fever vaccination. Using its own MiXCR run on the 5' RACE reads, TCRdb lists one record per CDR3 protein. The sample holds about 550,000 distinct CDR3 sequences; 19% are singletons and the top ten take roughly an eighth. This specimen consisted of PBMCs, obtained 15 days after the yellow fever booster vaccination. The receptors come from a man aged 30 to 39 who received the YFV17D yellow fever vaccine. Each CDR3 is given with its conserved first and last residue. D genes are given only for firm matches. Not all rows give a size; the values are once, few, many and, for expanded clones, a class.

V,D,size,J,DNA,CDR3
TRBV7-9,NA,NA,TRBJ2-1,TGTGCCAGCAGCTTCCTCGGTGGGGGTCTTGAGCAGTTCTTC,CASSFLGGGLEQFF
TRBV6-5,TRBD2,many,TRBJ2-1,TGTGCCAGCAGCCTGACTAGCGGCTCCTACAATGAGCAGTTCTTC,CASSLTSGSYNEQFF
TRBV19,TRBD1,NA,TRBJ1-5,TGTGCCAGTAAGAGAGGGACAGTACTCCCAAGGCCCCAGCATTTT,CASKRGTVLPRPQHF
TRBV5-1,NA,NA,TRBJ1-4,TGCGCCAGCAGCTCCCGGGGGGAGGCAACTAATGAAAAACTGTTTTTT,CASSSRGEATNEKLFF
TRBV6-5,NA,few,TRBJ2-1,TGTGCCAGCAGTTCCCCCGGGACTCCAATGGGCGATGAGCAGTTCTTC,CASSSPGTPMGDEQFF
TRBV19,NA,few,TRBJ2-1,TGTGCCAGCGCGCCCGATTGGGAGTACAATGAGCAGTTCTTC,CASAPDWEYNEQFF
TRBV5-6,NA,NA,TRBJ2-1,TGTGCCAGCAGCTTGTTAGGTGCGGATTACTACAATGAGCAGTTCTTC,CASSLLGADYYNEQFF
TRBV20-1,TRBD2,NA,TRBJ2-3,TGCAGTGCTGTGCAACTAGCGGGCACCACAGATACGCAGTATTTT,CSAVQLAGTTDTQYF
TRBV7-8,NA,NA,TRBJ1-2,TGTGCCAGCAGCCCCTTCCGGGAGGATGGCTACACCTTC,CASSPFREDGYTF
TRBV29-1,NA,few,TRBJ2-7,TGCAGCGTTGGTAGGGGAGTGGACGAGCAGTACTTC,CSVGRGVDEQYF
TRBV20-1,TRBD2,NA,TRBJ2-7,TGCAGTGCTAGAGGAGCGGGAGCCAGCATCGAGCAGTACTTC,CSARGAGASIEQYF
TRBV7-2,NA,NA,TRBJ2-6,TGTGCCAGCAGCCACGACTCTGGGGCCAACGTCCTGACTTTC,CASSHDSGANVLTF
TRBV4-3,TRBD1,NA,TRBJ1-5,TGCGCCAGCAGCCAAGACCTATCTACAGGGGGCGTCCCCCTGGGCCCCCAGCATTTT,CASSQDLSTGGVPLGPQHF
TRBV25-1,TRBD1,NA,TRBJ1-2,TGTGCCAGCAGTGAATCAGGAGACAGGGTCGGTGGCTACACCTTC,CASSESGDRVGGYTF
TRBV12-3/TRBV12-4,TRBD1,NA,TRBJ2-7,TGTGCCAGCAGTTTACCCCTCCCGGGACAGGGCTTCGGCGAGCAGTACTTC,CASSLPLPGQGFGEQYF
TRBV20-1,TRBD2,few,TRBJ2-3,TGCACCGCGGGAGACCCCGAGTATTTT,CTAGDPEYF
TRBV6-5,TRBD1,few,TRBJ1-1,TGTGCCAGCAGCTTAGGACAGGGGAGAGCTTTCTTT,CASSLGQGRAFF
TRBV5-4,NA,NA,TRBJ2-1,TGTGCCAGCAGCCCCTGGGGTAGGTTTGAGCAGTTCTTC,CASSPWGRFEQFF
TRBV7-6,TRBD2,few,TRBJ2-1,TGTGCCAGCAGCTTAATGGCTAGCGGTTACAATGAGCAGTTCTTC,CASSLMASGYNEQFF
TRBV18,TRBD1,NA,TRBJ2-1,TGTGCCAGCTCACCACCGCCGGGGACAGGAGACTACAATGAGCAGTTCTTC,CASSPPPGTGDYNEQFF
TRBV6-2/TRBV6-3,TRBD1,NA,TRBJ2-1,TGTGCCAGCAGTCGGACAGGGGGAATGGGCGATGAGCAGTTCTTC,CASSRTGGMGDEQFF
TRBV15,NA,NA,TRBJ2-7,TGTGCCACCAGCAGAGATCTTGGGGGAGGATCAGGCGAGCAGTACTTC,CATSRDLGGGSGEQYF
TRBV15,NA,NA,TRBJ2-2,TGTGCCACCAGCAGAGATTCCGTGGGCGGGGAGCTGTTTTTT,CATSRDSVGGELFF
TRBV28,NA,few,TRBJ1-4,TGTGCCAGCAGCCTTCCGTACTCAACTAGTGAAAAACTGTTTTTT,CASSLPYSTSEKLFF
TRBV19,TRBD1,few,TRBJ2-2,TGTGCCAGTGACAGGGGGAGAAACACCGGGGAGCTGTTTTTT,CASDRGRNTGELFF
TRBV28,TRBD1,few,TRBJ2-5,TGTGCCAGCAACGAGAACCTGAGGGGGCGAGGGGTTCTAGAGACCCAGTACTTC,CASNENLRGRGVLETQYF
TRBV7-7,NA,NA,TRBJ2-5,TGTGCTAGCAGCTCTTCGGGCGAGACCCAGTACTTC,CASSSSGETQYF
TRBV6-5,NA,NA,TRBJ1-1,TGTGCCAGCACCTTTGACAGGAACACTGAAGCTTTCTTT,CASTFDRNTEAFF
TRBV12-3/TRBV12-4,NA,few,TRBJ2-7,TGTGCCAGCAGTTTAGCGGGAGCCTTCAACGAGCAGTACTTC,CASSLAGAFNEQYF
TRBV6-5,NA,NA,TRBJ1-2,TGTGCCAGCAGTTTGCGGGGGGCAAGCGATGGCTACACCTTC,CASSLRGASDGYTF
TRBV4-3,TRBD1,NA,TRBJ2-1,TGCGCCAGCAGCCAACTGACAGGGGACAATGAGCAGTTCTTC,CASSQLTGDNEQFF
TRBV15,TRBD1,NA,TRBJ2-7,TGTGCCACCAGCAGAGGTAAAGGGACAGGGGACGAGCAGTACTTC,CATSRGKGTGDEQYF
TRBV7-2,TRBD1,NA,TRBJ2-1,TGTGCCAGCAGCCTCGGGGACAGGGGGCAAAATGAGCAGTTCTTC,CASSLGDRGQNEQFF
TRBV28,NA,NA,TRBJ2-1,TGTGCCAGCACCCCGGTGGACAGCGCCTACAATGAGCAGTTCTTC,CASTPVDSAYNEQFF
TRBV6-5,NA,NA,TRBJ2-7,TGTGCCAGCAGGGGCCACAAGCAGTACTTC,CASRGHKQYF
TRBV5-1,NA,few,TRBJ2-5,TGCGCCAGCAGCTTAGAGTACCAAGAGACCCAGTACTTC,CASSLEYQETQYF
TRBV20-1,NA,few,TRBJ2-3,TGCAGTGCTCCCCCCGTAGGCACAGATACGCAGTATTTT,CSAPPVGTDTQYF
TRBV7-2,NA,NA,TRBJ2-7,TGTGCCAGCAGTTCGGGACCGTCGAGCTCCTACGAGCAGTACTTC,CASSSGPSSSYEQYF
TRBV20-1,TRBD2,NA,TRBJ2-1,TGCAGTGCAAGGACCGGACTAGCGGGAGAGGGGAGAACCCACGAGCAGTTCTTC,CSARTGLAGEGRTHEQFF
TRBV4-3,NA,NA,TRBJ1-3,TGCGCCAGCAGCCAAGAAGGTACAGGAAACACCATATATTTT,CASSQEGTGNTIYF
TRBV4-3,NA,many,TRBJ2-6,TGCGCCAGCAGCCAAGACGGGAACAGGATCTCTGGGGCCAACGTCCTGACTTTC,CASSQDGNRISGANVLTF
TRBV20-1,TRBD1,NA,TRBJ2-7,TGCAGTGCTAAATCCGGCAGGGGGCTCTACGAGCAGTACTTC,CSAKSGRGLYEQYF
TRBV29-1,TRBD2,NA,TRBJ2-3,TGCAGCGTTAGAGGTTCTAGCGGGCCCCGTATTAGCACAGATACGCAGTATTTT,CSVRGSSGPRISTDTQYF
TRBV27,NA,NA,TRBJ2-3,TGTGCCAGCAGTTTGCAGGGGACCACAGATACGCAGTATTTT,CASSLQGTTDTQYF
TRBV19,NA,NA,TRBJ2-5,TGTGCCAGCGCCGGACAAGTGAACCAAGAGACCCAGTACTTC,CASAGQVNQETQYF
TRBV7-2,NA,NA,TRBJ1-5,TGTGCCAGCAGCTTCAGCTACAATCAGCCCCAGCATTTT,CASSFSYNQPQHF